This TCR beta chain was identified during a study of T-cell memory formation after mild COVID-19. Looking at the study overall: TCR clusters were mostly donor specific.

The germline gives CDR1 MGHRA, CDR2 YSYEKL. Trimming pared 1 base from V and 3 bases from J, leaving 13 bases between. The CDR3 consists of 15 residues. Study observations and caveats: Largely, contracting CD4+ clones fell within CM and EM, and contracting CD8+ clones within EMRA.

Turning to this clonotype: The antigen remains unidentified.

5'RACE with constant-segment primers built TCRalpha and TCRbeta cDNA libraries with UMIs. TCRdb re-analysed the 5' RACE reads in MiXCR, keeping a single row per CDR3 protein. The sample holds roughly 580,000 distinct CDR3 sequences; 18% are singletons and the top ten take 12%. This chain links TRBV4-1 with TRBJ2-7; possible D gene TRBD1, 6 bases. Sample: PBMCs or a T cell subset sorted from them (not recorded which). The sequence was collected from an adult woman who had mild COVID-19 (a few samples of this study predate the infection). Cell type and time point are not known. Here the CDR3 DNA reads TGCGCCAGCAGCCAAGCATGGACAGCAAACTACGAGCAGTACTTC. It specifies CASSQAWTANYEQYF.